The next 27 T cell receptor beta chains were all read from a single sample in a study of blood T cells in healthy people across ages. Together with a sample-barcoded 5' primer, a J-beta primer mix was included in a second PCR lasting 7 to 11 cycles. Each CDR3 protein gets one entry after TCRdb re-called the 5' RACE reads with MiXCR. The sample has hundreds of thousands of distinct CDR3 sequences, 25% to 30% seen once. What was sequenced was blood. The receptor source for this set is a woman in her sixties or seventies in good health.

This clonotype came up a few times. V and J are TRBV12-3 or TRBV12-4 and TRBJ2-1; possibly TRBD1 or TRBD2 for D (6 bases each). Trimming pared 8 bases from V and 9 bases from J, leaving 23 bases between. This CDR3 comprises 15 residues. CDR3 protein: CASGETARLGGEQFF. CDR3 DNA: TGTGCCAGCGGAGAGACAGCACGACTAGGGGGTGAGCAGTTCTTC.

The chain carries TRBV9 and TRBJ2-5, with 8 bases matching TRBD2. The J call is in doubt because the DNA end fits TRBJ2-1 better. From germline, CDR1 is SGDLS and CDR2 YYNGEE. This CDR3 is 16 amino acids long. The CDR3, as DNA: TGTGCCAGCAGCGTAGTGGGTAGCGGGATTGCCAATGAGCAGTTCTTC. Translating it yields CASSVVGSGIANEQFF.

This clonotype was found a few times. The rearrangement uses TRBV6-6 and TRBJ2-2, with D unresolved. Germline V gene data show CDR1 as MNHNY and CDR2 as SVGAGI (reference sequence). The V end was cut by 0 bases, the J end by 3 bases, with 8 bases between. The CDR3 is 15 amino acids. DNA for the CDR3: TGTGCCAGCAGTTACTCCGACACGGACACCGGGGAGCTGTTTTTT. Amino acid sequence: CASSYSDTDTGELFF.

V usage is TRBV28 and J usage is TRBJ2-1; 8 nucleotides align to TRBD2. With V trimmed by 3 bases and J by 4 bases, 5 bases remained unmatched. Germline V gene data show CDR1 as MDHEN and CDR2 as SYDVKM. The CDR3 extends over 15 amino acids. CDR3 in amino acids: CASSLGLEGYNEQFF. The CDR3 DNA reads TGTGCCAGCAGTTTGGGACTAGAGGGGTACAATGAGCAGTTCTTC. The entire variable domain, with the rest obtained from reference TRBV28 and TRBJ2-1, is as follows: DVKVTQSSRYLVKRTGEKVFLECVQDMDHENMFWYRQDPGLGLRLIYFSYDVKMKEKGDIPEGYSVSREKKERFSLILESASTNQTSMYLCASSLGLEGYNEQFFGPGTRLTVL.

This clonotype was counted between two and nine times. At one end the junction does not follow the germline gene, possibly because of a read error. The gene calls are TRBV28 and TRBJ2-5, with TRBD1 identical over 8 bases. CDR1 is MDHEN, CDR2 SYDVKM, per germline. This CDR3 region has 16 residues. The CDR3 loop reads CASSAPQQGTGETQHF. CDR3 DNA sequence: TGTGCCAGCAGTGCACCTCAACAGGGGACAGGAGAGACCCAGCACTTC.

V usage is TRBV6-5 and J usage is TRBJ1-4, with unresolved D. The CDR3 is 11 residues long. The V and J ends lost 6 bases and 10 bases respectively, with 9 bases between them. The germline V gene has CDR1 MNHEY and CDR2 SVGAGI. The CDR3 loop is CASSPGGKLFF. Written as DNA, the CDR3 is TGTGCCAGCAGCCCGGGAGGAAAACTGTTTTTT.

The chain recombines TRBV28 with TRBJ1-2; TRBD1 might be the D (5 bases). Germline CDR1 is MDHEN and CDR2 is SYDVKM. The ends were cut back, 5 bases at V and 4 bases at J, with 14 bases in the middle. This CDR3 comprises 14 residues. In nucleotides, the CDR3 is TGTGCCAGCAGTGGCTCGACAGTGGCCTATGGCTACACCTTC. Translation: CASSGSTVAYGYTF.

The chain's CDR3 is CASSPVFSGANVLTF. In DNA form, the CDR3 reads TGTGCCAGCAGCCCCGTCTTCTCTGGGGCCAACGTCCTGACTTTC. This sequence joins TRBV6-2 or TRBV6-3 and TRBJ2-6; D ambiguous. There are 15 residues in the CDR3. Germline V gives CDR1 MNHEY, CDR2 SVGEGT. Trimming stripped 6 bases from V and 0 bases from J, with 9 bases between.

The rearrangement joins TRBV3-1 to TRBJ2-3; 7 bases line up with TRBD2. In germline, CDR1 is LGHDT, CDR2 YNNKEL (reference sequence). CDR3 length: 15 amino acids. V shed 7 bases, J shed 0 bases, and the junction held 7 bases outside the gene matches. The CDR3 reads CASTQISGSTDTQYF. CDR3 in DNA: TGTGCCAGCACCCAGATTAGCGGGAGCACAGATACGCAGTATTTT.

As DNA, the CDR3 is TGTGCCAGCCGAACAGGGGGAAAAGGAAACACCATATATTTT. It specifies CASRTGGKGNTIYF. The chain employs TRBV2 and TRBJ1-3; 8 bases are a match to TRBD1. Germline CDR1 SNHLY, CDR2 FYNNEI. The trim removed 8 bases at V and 4 bases at J, leaving 7 bases unmatched. CDR3 length: 14 amino acids. Filled out from reference TRBV2 and TRBJ1-3, the complete variable domain reads EPEVTQTPSHQVTQMGQEVILRCVPISNHLYFYWYRQILGQKVEFLVSFYNNEISEKSEIFDDQFSVERPDGSNFTLKIRSTKLEDSAMYFCASRTGGKGNTIYFGEGSWLTVV.

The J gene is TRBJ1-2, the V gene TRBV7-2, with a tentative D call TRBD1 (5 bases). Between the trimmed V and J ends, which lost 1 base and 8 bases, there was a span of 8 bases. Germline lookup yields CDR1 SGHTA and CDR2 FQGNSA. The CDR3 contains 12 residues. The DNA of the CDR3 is TGTGCCAGCAGCTTAGGGGGCCGCGGCTACACCTTC. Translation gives CASSLGGRGYTF.

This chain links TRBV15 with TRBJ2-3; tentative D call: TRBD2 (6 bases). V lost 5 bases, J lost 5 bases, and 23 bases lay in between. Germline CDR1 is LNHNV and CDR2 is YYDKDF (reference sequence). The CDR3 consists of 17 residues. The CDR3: CATSGGGDQSSQDTQYF. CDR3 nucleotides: TGTGCCACCAGCGGGGGAGGAGACCAATCGAGTCAAGATACGCAGTATTTT.

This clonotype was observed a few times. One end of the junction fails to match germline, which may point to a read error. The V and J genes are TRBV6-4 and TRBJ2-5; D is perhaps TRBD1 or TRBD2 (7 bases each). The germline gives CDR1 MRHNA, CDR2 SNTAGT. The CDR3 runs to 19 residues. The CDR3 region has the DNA TGTGCCAGCAGTCTCCTTAAAACAGGGGAGAGGACTAGGATGTCTAAGGCGCACTTC. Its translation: CASSLLKTGERTRMSKAHF.

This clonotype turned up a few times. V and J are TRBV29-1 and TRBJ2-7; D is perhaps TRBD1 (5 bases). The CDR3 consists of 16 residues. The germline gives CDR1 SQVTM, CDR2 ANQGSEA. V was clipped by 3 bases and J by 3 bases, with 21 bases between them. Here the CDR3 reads CSVEGPGRNENYEQYF. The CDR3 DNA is TGCAGCGTTGAGGGTCCAGGGCGAAACGAAAACTACGAGCAGTACTTC.

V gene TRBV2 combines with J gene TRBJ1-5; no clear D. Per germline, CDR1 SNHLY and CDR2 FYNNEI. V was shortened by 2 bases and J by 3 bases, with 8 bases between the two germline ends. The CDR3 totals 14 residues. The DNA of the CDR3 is TGTGCCAGCAGTGAAACGGGCCTCAATCAGCCCCAGCATTTT. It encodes CASSETGLNQPQHF. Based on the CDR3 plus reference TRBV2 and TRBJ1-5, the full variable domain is EPEVTQTPSHQVTQMGQEVILRCVPISNHLYFYWYRQILGQKVEFLVSFYNNEISEKSEIFDDQFSVERPDGSNFTLKIRSTKLEDSAMYFCASSETGLNQPQHFGDGTRLSIL.

The DNA for the CDR3 is TGTGCCAGCAGCTTAGAACGCAATACCTACAATGAGCAGTTCTTC. This sequence encodes CASSLERNTYNEQFF. The J gene is TRBJ2-1, the V gene TRBV7-2; D unclear. The CDR3 runs to 15 residues. Trimming left V 1 base short and J 2 bases short, with 9 bases between. Germline V gene data show CDR1 as SGHTA and CDR2 as FQGNSA.

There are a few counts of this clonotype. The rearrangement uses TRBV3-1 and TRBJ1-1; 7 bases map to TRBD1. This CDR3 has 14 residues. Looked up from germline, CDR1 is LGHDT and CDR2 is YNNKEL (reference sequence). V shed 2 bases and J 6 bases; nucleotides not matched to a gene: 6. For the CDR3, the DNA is TGTGCCAGCAGCCAACGGACAGGAACGTCTGAAGCTTTCTTT. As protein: CASSQRTGTSEAFF.

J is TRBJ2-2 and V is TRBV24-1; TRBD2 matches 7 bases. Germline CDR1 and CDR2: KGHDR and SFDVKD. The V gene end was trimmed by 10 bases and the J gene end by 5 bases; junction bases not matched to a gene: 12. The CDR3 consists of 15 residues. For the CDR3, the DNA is TGTGCCACTCAAATTGGCGGGAGTGGGACCGGGGAGCTGTTTTTT. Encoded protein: CATQIGGSGTGELFF.

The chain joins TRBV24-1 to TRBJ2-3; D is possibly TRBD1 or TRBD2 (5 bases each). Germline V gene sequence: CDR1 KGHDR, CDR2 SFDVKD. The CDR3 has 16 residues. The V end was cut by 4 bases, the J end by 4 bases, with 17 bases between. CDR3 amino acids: CATSDHTGGRADTQYF. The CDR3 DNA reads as TGTGCCACCAGTGACCATACAGGAGGTCGCGCAGATACGCAGTATTTT.

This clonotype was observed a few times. The CDR3 DNA reads as TGTGCCAGCAAAAAAGCGGGGCGTGAATCACCCCTCCACTTT. Translating it yields CASKKAGRESPLHF. V gene TRBV7-8 combines with J gene TRBJ1-6, with D possibly matching TRBD1 (5 bases). This CDR3 comprises 14 residues. V shed 7 bases and J shed 10 bases, with 17 bases lying between them. The germline gives CDR1 SGHVS, CDR2 FQNEAQ.

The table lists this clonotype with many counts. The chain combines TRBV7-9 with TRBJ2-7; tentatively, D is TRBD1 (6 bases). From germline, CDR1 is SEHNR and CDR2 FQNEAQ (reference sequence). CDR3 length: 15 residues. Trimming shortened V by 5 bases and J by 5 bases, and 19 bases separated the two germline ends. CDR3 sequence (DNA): TGTGCCAGCAGCCCTAAACACAGGGTGGCCCACGAGCAGTACTTC. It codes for CASSPKHRVAHEQYF.

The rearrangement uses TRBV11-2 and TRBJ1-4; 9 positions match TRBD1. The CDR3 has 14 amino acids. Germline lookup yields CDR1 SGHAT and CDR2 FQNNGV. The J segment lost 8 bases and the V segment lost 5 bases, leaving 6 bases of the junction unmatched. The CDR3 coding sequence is TGTGCCAGCAGCCCGGGACAGGGTGGCGAAAAACTGTTTTTT. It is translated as CASSPGQGGEKLFF.

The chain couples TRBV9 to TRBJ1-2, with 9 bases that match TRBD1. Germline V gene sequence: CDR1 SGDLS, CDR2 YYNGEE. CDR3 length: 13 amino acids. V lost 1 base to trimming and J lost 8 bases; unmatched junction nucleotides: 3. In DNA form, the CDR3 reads TGTGCCAGCAGCGTAACAGGGGGCGCCGGCTACACCTTC. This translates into CASSVTGGAGYTF.

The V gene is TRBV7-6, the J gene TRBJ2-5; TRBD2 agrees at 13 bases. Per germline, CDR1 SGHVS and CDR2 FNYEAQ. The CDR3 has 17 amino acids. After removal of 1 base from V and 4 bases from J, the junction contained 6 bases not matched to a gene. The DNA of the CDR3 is TGTGCCAGCAGCTTAGGGGGACTAGCGGGGTGGCCAGAGACCCAGTACTTC. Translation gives CASSLGGLAGWPETQYF.

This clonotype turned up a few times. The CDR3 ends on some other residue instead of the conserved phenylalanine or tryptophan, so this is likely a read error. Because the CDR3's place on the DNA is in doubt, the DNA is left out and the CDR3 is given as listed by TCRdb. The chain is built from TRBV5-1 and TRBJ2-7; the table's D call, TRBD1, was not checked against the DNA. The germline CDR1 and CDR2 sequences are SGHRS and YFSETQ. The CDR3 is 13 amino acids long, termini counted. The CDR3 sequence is CASSLETGGPLGI.

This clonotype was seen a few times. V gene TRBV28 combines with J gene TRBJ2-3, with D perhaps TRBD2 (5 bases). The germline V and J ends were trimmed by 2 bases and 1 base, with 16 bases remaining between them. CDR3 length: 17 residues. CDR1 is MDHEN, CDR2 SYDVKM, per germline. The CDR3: CASSLSSGLSGTDTQYF. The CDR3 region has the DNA TGTGCCAGCAGTTTAAGTTCCGGACTTAGCGGCACAGATACGCAGTATTTT.

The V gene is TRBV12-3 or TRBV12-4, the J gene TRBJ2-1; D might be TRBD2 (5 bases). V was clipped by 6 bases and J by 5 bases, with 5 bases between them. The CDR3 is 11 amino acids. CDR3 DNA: TGTGCCAGCAGGGAGGACAATGAGCAGTTCTTC. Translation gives CASREDNEQFF.